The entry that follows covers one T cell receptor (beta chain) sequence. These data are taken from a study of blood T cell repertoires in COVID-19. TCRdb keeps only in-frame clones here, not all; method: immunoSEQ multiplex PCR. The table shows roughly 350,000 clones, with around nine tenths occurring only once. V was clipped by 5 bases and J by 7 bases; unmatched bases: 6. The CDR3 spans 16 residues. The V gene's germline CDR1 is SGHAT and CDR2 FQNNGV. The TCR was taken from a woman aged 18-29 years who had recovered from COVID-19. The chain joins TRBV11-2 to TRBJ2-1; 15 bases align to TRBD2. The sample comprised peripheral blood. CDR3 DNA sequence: TGTGCCAGCAGCCGGACTAGCGGGAGGGCCCCGAATGAGCAGTTCTTC. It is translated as CASSRTSGRAPNEQFF.